Listed here are 2 T cell receptor beta chains from one sample, sequenced in a study of a mutant IDH1 vaccine in newly diagnosed glioma. These receptors' targets are unknown. As for time point: week 35, safety follow-up. In the vaccine, a single dose held 300 ug of the mutant IDH1 20-mer peptide, along with topical imiquimod. Measured with immunoSEQ multiplex PCR; TCRdb has only the in-frame clones, and not every one. The data contain approximately 44,000 clones, 76% of them singletons. The input for sequencing was PBMCs, taken from a glioma patient whose treatment included an IDH1 peptide vaccine. These receptors were obtained from a man aged 40-50 years with glioma.

The chain has TRBV5-8 and TRBJ2-3, with 7 bases aligning to TRBD2. The germline gives CDR1 SGHTS, CDR2 YDEGEE. The CDR3 is 15 residues long. V gave up 4 bases and J gave up 4 bases; unmatched junction bases: 9. The CDR3 spells CASSVGAGVSDTQYF. In DNA form, the CDR3 reads TGTGCCAGCAGCGTTGGGGCGGGAGTATCAGATACGCAGTATTTT.

V and J are TRBV7-2 and TRBJ1-6; perhaps TRBD1 as D (6 bases). The V end lost 0 bases, the J end lost 15 bases, and 15 bases lay between the germline ends. The CDR3 covers 14 residues. Germline CDR1 reads SGHTA; CDR2 reads FQGNSA. The DNA of the CDR3 is TGTGCCAGCAGCTTAGCGAGGGGGAGTGAGGTCCTCCACTTT. The encoded protein is CASSLARGSEVLHF.